What follows are 10 T cell receptor beta chains derived from one specimen sequenced in a study of blood T cell repertoires in COVID-19. Produced via immunoSEQ multiplex PCR; TCRdb's table is partial and in-frame only. The table lists some 200,000 clones, 86% of them singletons, with roughly 3% in the top ten. The sequenced sample was peripheral blood. The receptors derive from an older man with acute or convalescent COVID-19.

This sequence joins TRBV11-3 and TRBJ2-2, with 7 bases lining up with TRBD1. Germline CDR1 SGHNT, CDR2 YENEEA. This CDR3 has 15 amino acids. The V and J ends lost 1 base and 6 bases, in that order; junction bases with no gene match: 5. The CDR3 sequence: CASSLGQGGAGELFF. The CDR3 coding sequence is TGTGCCAGCAGCTTAGGACAGGGTGGGGCCGGGGAGCTGTTTTTT.

Notes on this clone: At the DNA level, this CDR3 is encoded by other sequences in the same sample as well. The rearrangement joins TRBV5-1 to TRBJ2-2; D is uncertain. The CDR3 loop spans 14 amino acids. Trimming took 0 bases from V and 1 from J, leaving 4 bases between them. Germline CDR1 reads SGHRS; CDR2 reads YFSETQ. CDR3 DNA: TGCGCCAGCAGCTTGGCCGTGAACACCGGGGAGCTGTTTTTT. As protein: CASSLAVNTGELFF. Together with reference TRBV5-1 and TRBJ2-2, the CDR3 gives the full variable domain: KAGVTQTPRYLIKTRGQQVTLSCSPISGHRSVSWYQQTPGQGLQFLFEYFSETQRNKGNFPGRFSGRQFSNSRSEMNVSTLELGDSALYLCASSLAVNTGELFFGEGSRLTVL.

The count of this clone is one. The chain carries TRBV5-1 and TRBJ2-5, with a weak D call TRBD2 (5 bases). The CDR3 covers 14 residues. V was pared by 4 bases and J by 2 bases, with 12 bases between. Germline CDR1 SGHRS, CDR2 YFSETQ. CDR3 residues: CASSVNGIQETQYF. CDR3 DNA sequence: TGCGCCAGCAGCGTCAACGGGATTCAAGAGACCCAGTACTTC.

The CDR3 nucleotides read TGTGCCAGCAGCGTAGCGGGCTCTGGGGCCAACGTCCTGACTTTC. Its protein product is CASSVAGSGANVLTF. The chain recombines TRBV9 with TRBJ2-6; no clear D gene. The germline V gene has CDR1 SGDLS and CDR2 YYNGEE. This CDR3 region has 15 residues. Between the trimmed V and J ends, which lost 0 bases and 0 bases, there was a span of 4 bases.

The sample holds one count of this clone. This chain joins TRBV7-8 and TRBJ2-7; 8 bases fit TRBD2. V shed 0 bases and J 3 bases; nucleotides not matched to a gene: 1. Germline values: CDR1 SGHVS, CDR2 FQNEAQ. This CDR3 is 14 amino acids long. The CDR3 region has the DNA TGTGCCAGCAGCTTAGCCGGGAGGGGCTACGAGCAGTACTTC. Translated, it gives CASSLAGRGYEQYF.

The chain has TRBV7-2 and TRBJ2-1, with 9 bases aligning to TRBD2. The CDR3 contains 13 residues. Looked up from germline, CDR1 is SGHTA and CDR2 is FQGNSA. The trim removed 6 bases at V and 5 bases at J, leaving 2 bases unmatched. CDR3 in amino acids: CASRLAGNNEQFF. DNA of the CDR3: TGTGCCAGCAGGCTAGCGGGGAACAATGAGCAGTTCTTC.

This clone has a single count. The rearrangement uses TRBV19 and TRBJ2-5, with 7 positions matching TRBD1. J was trimmed by 0 bases and V by 2 bases; bases with no gene match: 9. The CDR3 loop spans 17 amino acids. Germline assignment: CDR1 LNHDA and CDR2 SQIVND (reference sequence). CDR3 protein: CASSILGGQQYQETQYF. CDR3 coding DNA: TGTGCCAGTAGTATATTAGGGGGACAGCAGTACCAAGAGACCCAGTACTTC.

The chain couples TRBV19 to TRBJ2-3, with D tentatively TRBD1 (5 bases). CDR3 size: 20 residues. The ends were cut back, 6 bases at V and 2 bases at J, with 30 bases in the middle. Germline values: CDR1 LNHDA, CDR2 SQIVND (reference sequence). CDR3 in DNA: TGTGCCAGTAGAGTGGACACAACCCTTGAAACCCCCACCCACACAGATACGCAGTATTTT. Its protein is CASRVDTTLETPTHTDTQYF.

This clone was counted at least ten times. This chain links TRBV6-5 with TRBJ2-2; TRBD1 agrees at 8 bases. The trim removed 8 bases at V and 1 base at J, leaving 0 bases unmatched. The CDR3 loop spans 13 amino acids. Germline-derived CDR1 and CDR2 are MNHEY and SVGAGI. CDR3: CASGTGNTGELFF. The CDR3 DNA sequence: TGTGCCAGCGGGACAGGGAACACCGGGGAGCTGTTTTTT.

This clone was observed a few times. The rearrangement joins TRBV19 to TRBJ2-6; TRBD1 agrees at 7 bases. Germline lookup yields CDR1 LNHDA and CDR2 SQIVND (reference sequence). With V trimmed by 3 bases and J by 0 bases, 8 bases remained unmatched. CDR3 length: 18 amino acids. CDR3 DNA sequence: TGTGCCAGTAGTATTCGACAGGGTATGGACTCTGGGGCCAACGTCCTGACTTTC. This translates into CASSIRQGMDSGANVLTF.